This entry is about one T cell receptor beta chain. The sample is drawn from a study of cytomegalovirus exposure and HLA in healthy donors. Germline CDR1 reads SEHNR; CDR2 reads FQNEAQ (reference sequence). Germline trimming cut 2 bases from V and 5 bases from J; bases unmatched to any gene: 4. CDR3 size: 14 residues. Vbeta (60) and Jbeta (13) primers were used in the PCR. TCRdb's table, derived via immunoSEQ multiplex PCR, lists solely in-frame clones and lacks some. The listing contains 85,000 to 90,000 clones. This chain uses TRBV7-9 with TRBJ2-5; 8 bases are shared with TRBD2. This receptor was obtained from a man in his forties or fifties in good health and CMV-seropositive. Sequencing was done on a sample of PBMCs. The chain's CDR3 is CASSLTAGVETQYF. The CDR3 DNA follows: TGTGCCAGCAGCTTAACAGCGGGAGTCGAGACCCAGTACTTC.